Listed below are T cell receptor beta chains from one sample, sequenced in a study of CXCR3-negative and CXCR3-positive naive CD8 T cells. From the 5' RACE reads, TCRdb lists one entry per CDR3 protein and no DNA. Here the sample table reports about 84,000 distinct CDR3 sequences. The sample consisted of naive CXCR3+ CD8+ T cells from blood. The receptors come from a human donor in good health. Some clones in this sample may be carry-over from other donors' samples. The CDR3 runs from the conserved cysteine through the conserved F or W.

j_gene: TRBJ1-1; v_gene: TRBV28; CDR3aa: CASSLAGGVEAFF
j_gene: TRBJ2-7; v_gene: TRBV5-1; CDR3aa: CASSPPGEREDETTYEQYF
j_gene: TRBJ2-3; v_gene: TRBV7-2; CDR3aa: CASSTGLTSTDTQYF
j_gene: TRBJ2-5; v_gene: TRBV12-3/TRBV12-4; CDR3aa: CASSFIEKTQYF
j_gene: TRBJ2-7; v_gene: TRBV18; CDR3aa: CASSSFDRDETYEQYF
j_gene: TRBJ1-2; v_gene: TRBV7-9; CDR3aa: CASSMSTGGVDGYTF
j_gene: TRBJ2-1; v_gene: TRBV12-3/TRBV12-4; CDR3aa: CVEAGSNNEQFF
j_gene: TRBJ2-1; v_gene: TRBV30; CDR3aa: CAWNGVAGATNEQFF
j_gene: TRBJ2-1; v_gene: TRBV2; CDR3aa: CASSEEGTYNEQFF
j_gene: TRBJ2-1; v_gene: TRBV6-5; CDR3aa: CASSYLSTSGGAYNEQFF
j_gene: TRBJ2-5; v_gene: TRBV7-9; CDR3aa: CASSRDGRETQYF
j_gene: TRBJ2-1; v_gene: TRBV12-3/TRBV12-4; CDR3aa: CASSFPRQGRYNEQFF
j_gene: TRBJ2-1; v_gene: TRBV18; CDR3aa: CASSPTGQGYNEQFF
j_gene: TRBJ1-1; v_gene: TRBV30; CDR3aa: CAWTSVGVNTEAFF
j_gene: TRBJ1-2; v_gene: TRBV29-1; CDR3aa: CSVQATNYGYTF
j_gene: TRBJ2-1; v_gene: TRBV28; CDR3aa: CASSHTSGNEQFF
j_gene: TRBJ1-2; v_gene: TRBV29-1; CDR3aa: CSGTPGQGDGYTF
j_gene: TRBJ2-5; v_gene: TRBV10-3; CDR3aa: CAISEERSQETQYF
j_gene: TRBJ1-1; v_gene: TRBV29-1; CDR3aa: CSVEQGGHTEAFF
j_gene: TRBJ2-1; v_gene: TRBV9; CDR3aa: CASSAKLGANEQFF
j_gene: TRBJ2-7; v_gene: TRBV7-9; CDR3aa: CVSSLKLEQYF
j_gene: TRBJ2-1; v_gene: TRBV28; CDR3aa: CASRGGFEQFF
j_gene: TRBJ2-5; v_gene: TRBV12-3/TRBV12-4; CDR3aa: CASSSSWDSQETQYF
j_gene: TRBJ1-1; v_gene: TRBV29-1; CDR3aa: CSVDGGEVTEAFF
j_gene: TRBJ2-3; v_gene: TRBV3-1; CDR3aa: CASTPESSRADTQYF
j_gene: TRBJ1-1; v_gene: TRBV27; CDR3aa: CASRYSGAENTEAFF
j_gene: TRBJ2-1; v_gene: TRBV28; CDR3aa: CASRPSTSGAYNEQFF
j_gene: TRBJ2-7; v_gene: TRBV7-6; CDR3aa: CASSSLGTGTYEQYF
j_gene: TRBJ1-5; v_gene: TRBV15; CDR3aa: CATSRVAENQPQHF
j_gene: TRBJ2-1; v_gene: TRBV12-3/TRBV12-4; CDR3aa: CASSQLAGGPLNEQFF
j_gene: TRBJ2-6; v_gene: TRBV29-1; CDR3aa: CSVELPGQGMSGANVLTF
j_gene: TRBJ2-7; v_gene: TRBV7-9; CDR3aa: CASSSGTSGSEQYF
j_gene: TRBJ2-1; v_gene: TRBV3-1; CDR3aa: CASSQVLGGIGPNNEQFF
j_gene: TRBJ2-1; v_gene: TRBV28; CDR3aa: CASSYPQFHREQFF
j_gene: TRBJ2-1; v_gene: TRBV5-5; CDR3aa: CATSSPRLAGDEQFF
j_gene: TRBJ1-1; v_gene: TRBV7-9; CDR3aa: CASSHGQGAEAFF
j_gene: TRBJ1-5; v_gene: TRBV29-1; CDR3aa: CSVTTRVGQPQHF
j_gene: TRBJ1-5; v_gene: TRBV6-2/TRBV6-3; CDR3aa: CASRPDGPDDQPQHF
j_gene: TRBJ1-2; v_gene: TRBV10-3; CDR3aa: CAITSTGDLDYGYTF
j_gene: TRBJ1-1; v_gene: TRBV4-1; CDR3aa: CASSRGGSGTEAFF
j_gene: TRBJ2-7; v_gene: TRBV2; CDR3aa: CASSEVVSYEQYF
j_gene: TRBJ2-7; v_gene: TRBV10-3; CDR3aa: CAIKSGTSGSYEQYF
j_gene: TRBJ2-5; v_gene: TRBV25-1; CDR3aa: CASTSDGEETQYF
j_gene: TRBJ2-3; v_gene: TRBV28; CDR3aa: CASSFGVLTGTDTQYF
j_gene: TRBJ1-1; v_gene: TRBV7-3; CDR3aa: CASSRQGGLYAFF
j_gene: TRBJ2-7; v_gene: TRBV28; CDR3aa: CASTPGPGGEQYF
j_gene: TRBJ1-1; v_gene: TRBV4-1; CDR3aa: CASRPRTVNTEAFF
j_gene: TRBJ2-7; v_gene: TRBV9; CDR3aa: CASSALGDSYEQYF
j_gene: TRBJ2-7; v_gene: TRBV7-9; CDR3aa: CASSHEGGRGYEQYF
j_gene: TRBJ2-7; v_gene: TRBV4-2; CDR3aa: CASSQDGEGHLSYEQYF
j_gene: TRBJ2-3; v_gene: TRBV12-3/TRBV12-4; CDR3aa: CASSLGRTDTQYF
j_gene: TRBJ2-7; v_gene: TRBV6-2/TRBV6-3; CDR3aa: CASSYGRPGQANEQYF
j_gene: TRBJ2-1; v_gene: TRBV21-1; CDR3aa: CASSKGRDSLLNEQFF
j_gene: TRBJ2-1; v_gene: TRBV6-6; CDR3aa: CASSYSGQVTWQFF
j_gene: TRBJ2-7; v_gene: TRBV14; CDR3aa: CASSQETWDRGFDEQYF
j_gene: TRBJ2-7; v_gene: TRBV20-1; CDR3aa: CSARDQRASYEQYF
j_gene: TRBJ1-1; v_gene: TRBV9; CDR3aa: CASSEPTVQAFF
j_gene: TRBJ2-7; v_gene: TRBV29-1; CDR3aa: CSVEVPGQGTYEQYF
j_gene: TRBJ2-1; v_gene: TRBV7-9; CDR3aa: CASSYVNQGEQFF
j_gene: TRBJ2-2; v_gene: TRBV28; CDR3aa: CASSLLGSDTGELFF